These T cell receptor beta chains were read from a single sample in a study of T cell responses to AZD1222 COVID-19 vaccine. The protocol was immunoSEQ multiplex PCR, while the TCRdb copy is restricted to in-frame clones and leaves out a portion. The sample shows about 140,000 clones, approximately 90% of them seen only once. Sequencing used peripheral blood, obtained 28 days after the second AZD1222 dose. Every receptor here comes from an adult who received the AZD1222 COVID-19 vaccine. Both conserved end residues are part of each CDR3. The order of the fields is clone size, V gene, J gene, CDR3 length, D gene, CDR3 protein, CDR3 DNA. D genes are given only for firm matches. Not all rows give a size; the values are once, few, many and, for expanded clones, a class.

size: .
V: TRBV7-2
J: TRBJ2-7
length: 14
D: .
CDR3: CASSLEDPRGEQYF
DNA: TGTGCCAGCAGCTTAGAGGACCCCCGGGGCGAGCAGTACTTC

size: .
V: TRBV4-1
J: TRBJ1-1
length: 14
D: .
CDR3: CASSQAGTQLKAFF
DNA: TGCGCCAGCAGCCAAGCGGGGACCCAACTTAAAGCTTTCTTT

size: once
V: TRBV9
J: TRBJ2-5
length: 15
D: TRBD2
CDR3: CASSTRAGGPETQYF
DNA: TGTGCCAGCAGCACGAGAGCGGGAGGGCCGGAGACCCAGTACTTC

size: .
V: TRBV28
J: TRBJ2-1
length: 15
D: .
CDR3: CASSLRGLRRHEQFF
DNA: TGTGCCAGCAGCCTCAGGGGCCTCAGGCGCCATGAGCAGTTCTTC

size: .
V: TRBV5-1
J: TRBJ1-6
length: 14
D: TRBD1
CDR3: CASSYGQGDSPLHF
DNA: TGCGCCAGCAGCTATGGACAGGGGGATTCACCCCTCCACTTT

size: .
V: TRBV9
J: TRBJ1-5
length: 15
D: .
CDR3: CASSVGETGSQPQHF
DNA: TGTGCCAGCAGCGTCGGGGAAACTGGGAGTCAGCCCCAGCATTTT

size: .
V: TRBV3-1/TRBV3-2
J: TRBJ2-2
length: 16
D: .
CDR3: CASSLAGNKNTGELFF
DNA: TGTGCCAGCAGCCTAGCAGGGAATAAGAACACCGGGGAGCTGTTTTTT

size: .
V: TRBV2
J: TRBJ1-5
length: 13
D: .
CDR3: CASSGGEDQPQHF
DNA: TGTGCCAGCTCGGGGGGGGAGGATCAGCCCCAGCATTTT

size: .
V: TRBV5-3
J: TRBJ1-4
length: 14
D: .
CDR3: CARSLGRRNEKLFF
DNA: TGTGCCAGAAGCTTGGGACGGCGTAATGAAAAACTGTTTTTT

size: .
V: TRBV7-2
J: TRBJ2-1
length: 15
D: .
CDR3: CASSFGGGAYNEQFF
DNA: TGTGCCAGCAGCTTTGGGGGTGGGGCCTACAATGAGCAGTTCTTC

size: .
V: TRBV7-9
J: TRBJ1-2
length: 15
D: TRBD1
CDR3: CASSPGTGELYGYTF
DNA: TGTGCCAGCAGCCCCGGGACAGGGGAGTTGTATGGCTACACCTTC

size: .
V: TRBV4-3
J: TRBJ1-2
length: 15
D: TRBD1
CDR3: CASSQDRDRAYGYTF
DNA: TGCGCCAGCAGCCAAGACCGGGACAGGGCCTATGGCTACACCTTC

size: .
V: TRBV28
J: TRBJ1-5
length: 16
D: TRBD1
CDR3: CATTSLTGNSNQPQHF
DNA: TGTGCCACCACTTCTCTGACAGGGAACAGCAATCAGCCCCAGCATTTT

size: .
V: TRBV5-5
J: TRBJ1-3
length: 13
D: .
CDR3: CASSLESENTIYF
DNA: TGTGCCAGCAGCTTAGAGTCTGAAAACACCATATATTTT

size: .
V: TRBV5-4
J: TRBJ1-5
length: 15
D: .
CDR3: CASSKDGTGLQPQHF
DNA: TGTGCCAGCAGCAAGGACGGGACTGGACTACAGCCCCAGCATTTT

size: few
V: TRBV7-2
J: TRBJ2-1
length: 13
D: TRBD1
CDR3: CASSLERQGEQFF
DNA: TGTGCCAGCAGCTTAGAAAGACAGGGTGAGCAGTTCTTC

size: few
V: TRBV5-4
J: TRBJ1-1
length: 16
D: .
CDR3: CASSLPDRFRDTEAFF
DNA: TGTGCCAGCAGCTTGCCCGACAGGTTCCGCGACACTGAAGCTTTCTTT

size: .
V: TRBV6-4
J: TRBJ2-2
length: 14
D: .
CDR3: CASSGSSNTGELFF
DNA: TGTGCCAGCAGTGGTAGTTCGAACACCGGGGAGCTGTTTTTT

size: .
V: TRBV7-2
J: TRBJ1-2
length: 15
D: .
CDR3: CASSLVSLGAYGYTF
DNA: TGTGCCAGCAGCTTGGTTTCTTTGGGAGCTTATGGCTACACCTTC

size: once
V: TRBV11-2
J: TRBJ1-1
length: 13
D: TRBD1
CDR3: CASSRDREPEAFF
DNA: TGTGCCAGCAGCCGGGACAGAGAACCGGAGGCTTTCTTT

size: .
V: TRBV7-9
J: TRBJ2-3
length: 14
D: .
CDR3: CASSSGTSGWTQYF
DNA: TGTGCCAGCAGCTCCGGGACTTCAGGTTGGACGCAGTATTTT

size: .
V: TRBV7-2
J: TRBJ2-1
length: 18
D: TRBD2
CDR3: CASSPTRLAGGWVNEQFF
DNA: TGTGCCAGCAGCCCTACCCGACTAGCGGGAGGGTGGGTCAATGAGCAGTTCTTC

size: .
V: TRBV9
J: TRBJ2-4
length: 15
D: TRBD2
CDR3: CASSAGTSGSVIQYF
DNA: TGTGCCAGCAGCGCTGGGACTAGCGGGAGTGTCATTCAGTACTTC

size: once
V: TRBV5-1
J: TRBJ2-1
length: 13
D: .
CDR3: CASSWDQGPEQFF
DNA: TGCGCCAGCAGCTGGGATCAGGGCCCTGAGCAGTTCTTC

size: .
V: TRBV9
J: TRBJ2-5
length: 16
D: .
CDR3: CASSVDGVAYQETQYF
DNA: TGTGCCAGCAGCGTAGATGGGGTCGCGTACCAAGAGACCCAGTACTTC

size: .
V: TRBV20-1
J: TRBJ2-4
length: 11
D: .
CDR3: CSARLGRIQYF
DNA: TGCAGTGCTAGGCTAGGGCGCATTCAGTACTTC

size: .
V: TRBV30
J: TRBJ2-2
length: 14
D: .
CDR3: CAWGGGSYTGELFF
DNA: TGTGCCTGGGGCGGTGGCAGTTACACCGGGGAGCTGTTTTTT

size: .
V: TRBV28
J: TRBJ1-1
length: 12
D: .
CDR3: CASSLGYLGFFF
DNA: TGTGCCAGCAGTTTGGGGTACCTGGGGTTTTTCTTT

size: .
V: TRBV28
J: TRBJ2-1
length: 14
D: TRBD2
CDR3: CASSSGGTYNEQFF
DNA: TGTGCCAGCAGTTCCGGGGGGACCTACAATGAGCAGTTCTTC

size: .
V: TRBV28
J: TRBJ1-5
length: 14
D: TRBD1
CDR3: CASSRAGGEQPQHF
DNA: TGTGCCAGCAGCCGGGCAGGGGGCGAGCAGCCCCAGCATTTT

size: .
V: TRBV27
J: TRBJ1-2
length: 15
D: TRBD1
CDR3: CASSATGISDYGYTF
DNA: TGTGCCAGCAGTGCGACAGGGATCAGCGACTATGGCTACACCTTC

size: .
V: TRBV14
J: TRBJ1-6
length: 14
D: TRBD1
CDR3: CASSLTGGTSPLHF
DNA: TGTGCCAGCAGCCTGACAGGGGGTACTTCACCCCTCCACTTT

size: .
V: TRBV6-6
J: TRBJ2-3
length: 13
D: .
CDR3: CASTRLNADTQYF
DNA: TGTGCCAGCACACGGTTGAACGCGGATACGCAGTATTTT

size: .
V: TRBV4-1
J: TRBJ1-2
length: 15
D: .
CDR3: CASSQDYSGTYGYTF
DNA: TGCGCCAGCAGCCAAGATTATTCGGGGACTTATGGCTACACCTTC

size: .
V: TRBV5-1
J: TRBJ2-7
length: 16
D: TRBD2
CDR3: CASSGGAGELRREQYF
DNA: TGCGCCAGCAGCGGGGGAGCGGGAGAACTCCGACGCGAGCAGTACTTC

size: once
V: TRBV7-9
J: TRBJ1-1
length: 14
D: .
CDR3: CASSQGLSVTEAFF
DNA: TGTGCCAGCAGCCAGGGGTTGTCGGTGACTGAAGCTTTCTTT

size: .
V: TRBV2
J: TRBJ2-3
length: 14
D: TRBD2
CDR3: CASNYGTSLDTQYF
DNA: TGTGCCAGCAATTACGGGACTAGCTTGGATACGCAGTATTTT

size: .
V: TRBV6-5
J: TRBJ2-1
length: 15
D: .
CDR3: CASSYKGPYYNEQFF
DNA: TGTGCCAGCAGTTACAAGGGCCCGTACTACAATGAGCAGTTCTTC

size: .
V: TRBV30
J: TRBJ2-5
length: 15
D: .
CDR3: CAWSALGSYQETQYF
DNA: TGTGCCTGGAGCGCCTTGGGCAGCTACCAAGAGACCCAGTACTTC

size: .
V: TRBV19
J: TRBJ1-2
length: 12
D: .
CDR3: CASNKAGEGYTF
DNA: TGTGCCAGTAATAAAGCAGGGGAAGGCTACACCTTC

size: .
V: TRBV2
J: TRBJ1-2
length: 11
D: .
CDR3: CASSVNYGYTF
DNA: TGTGCCAGCAGTGTAAACTATGGCTACACCTTC